The next 10 T cell receptor beta chains were all read from a single sample in a study of blood T cell repertoires in COVID-19. Using immunoSEQ multiplex PCR, the repertoire was profiled, and TCRdb retains in-frame clones only, with some absent. Found here are about 230,000 clones, approximately 80% of them singletons; the top ten hold around 25%. The specimen was peripheral blood. These receptors all stem from a man aged 35-49 years with acute or convalescent COVID-19.

This clone has only one observation. V and J are TRBV5-4 and TRBJ1-4, with a weak D call TRBD1 (5 bases). Germline V gene sequence: CDR1 SGHNT, CDR2 YYREEE (reference sequence). V shed 4 bases and J shed 5 bases, with 15 bases lying between them. The CDR3 consists of 15 residues. Here the CDR3 DNA reads TGTGCCAGCAGCCCCAGCCGACAGCAAAATGAAAAACTGTTTTTT. Translated: CASSPSRQQNEKLFF.

In its sample, this clone was seen once. The chain has TRBV4-1 and TRBJ1-2; unclear D gene. Germline CDR1 is MGHRA and CDR2 is YSYEKL. The CDR3 sequence is 15 residues long. V lost 4 bases and J 8 bases, leaving 20 bases between the germline ends. In nucleotides, the CDR3 is TGCGCCAGCAGCCTGGGTCATGTCGCGGGTACCGGCTACACCTTC. It yields the protein CASSLGHVAGTGYTF.

In its sample, this clone was seen once. J is TRBJ1-1 and V is TRBV30; D unresolved. The CDR3 runs 14 residues. Germline loops: CDR1 GTSNPN, CDR2 SVGIG (reference sequence). V was pared by 2 bases and J by 4 bases, with 14 bases between. CDR3 protein: CAWSISGWSTEAFF. The CDR3 DNA reads TGTGCCTGGAGTATCTCGGGGTGGTCCACTGAAGCTTTCTTT.

The chain links TRBV27 to TRBJ1-1; TRBD1 might be the D (6 bases). The CDR3 has 13 amino acids. V gave up 10 bases and J gave up 6 bases, with 18 bases separating them. The germline V gene has CDR1 MNHEY and CDR2 SMNVEV (reference sequence). The CDR3 protein is CATMLGAGAEAFF. In DNA, the CDR3 is TGTGCCACCATGCTGGGGGCGGGAGCTGAAGCTTTCTTT.

V usage is TRBV30 and J usage is TRBJ2-7; 10 nucleotides line up with TRBD1. This CDR3 spans 14 amino acids. The germline gives CDR1 GTSNPN, CDR2 SVGIG (reference sequence). V dropped 1 base and J dropped 4; count of bases not matched to a gene: 4. CDR3 bases: TGTGCCTGGAGTGCTGGGACAGGGGCGTACGAGCAGTACTTC. As protein: CAWSAGTGAYEQYF.

The rearrangement uses TRBV18 and TRBJ2-5, with a weak D call TRBD1 (6 bases). This CDR3 has 15 residues. Trimming cost V 3 bases and J 2 bases, with 13 bases left between them. Germline assignment: CDR1 KGHSH and CDR2 LQKENI. The DNA for the CDR3 is TGTGCCAGCTCACCCAATCAGGGGCTTCAAGAGACCCAGTACTTC. Translated, it gives CASSPNQGLQETQYF.

The gene calls are TRBV6-5 and TRBJ1-1; the match to TRBD1 covers 8 bases. The germline V gene has CDR1 MNHEY and CDR2 SVGAGI. The CDR3 sequence is 13 residues long. Germline trimming cut 7 bases from V and 5 bases from J; bases unmatched to any gene: 6. The CDR3 DNA is TGTGCCAGCAACGGACAGGGATGGACTGAAGCTTTCTTT. Amino acid sequence: CASNGQGWTEAFF.

The chain uses TRBV19 and TRBJ1-5; D remains unclear. Germline loops: CDR1 LNHDA, CDR2 SQIVND (reference sequence). The length of the CDR3 is 13 residues. Between the trimmed V and J ends, which lost 1 base and 7 bases, there was a span of 8 bases. The DNA for the CDR3 is TGTGCCAGTAGTATAGGAGGGCGACAGCCCCAGCATTTT. Translating it yields CASSIGGRQPQHF.

This clone occurred once. This chain uses TRBV5-1 with TRBJ2-1; TRBD2 matches at 7 bases. V lost 7 bases and J lost 0; bases outside the gene matches: 7. The CDR3 covers 15 residues. The germline gives CDR1 SGHRS, CDR2 YFSETQ. CDR3 protein: CASGLGASSYNEQFF. CDR3 DNA sequence: TGCGCCAGCGGACTAGGGGCCAGCTCCTACAATGAGCAGTTCTTC.

V gene TRBV29-1 combines with J gene TRBJ2-2; 10 nucleotides align to TRBD1. The germline gives CDR1 SQVTM, CDR2 ANQGSEA. V lost 6 bases, J lost 4 bases, and 8 bases stayed unmatched. The CDR3 loop spans 15 amino acids. The CDR3 is CSVQRQGALTGELFF. DNA for the CDR3: TGCAGCGTGCAACGACAGGGGGCGCTCACCGGGGAGCTGTTTTTT.